What follows are 8 T cell receptor beta chains derived from one specimen sequenced in a study of OX40 agonist ivuxolimab in advanced cancers. Produced via immunoSEQ multiplex PCR; TCRdb's table is partial and in-frame only. The table has around 35,000 clones, roughly 81% seen once. Sequenced here: CD4+ or CD8+ T cells sorted from blood, sampled in a trial of the OX40 agonist ivuxolimab. Every receptor here comes from an adult with an advanced solid tumor such as melanoma, head and neck, liver or kidney cancer.

This clone was observed a single time. The V and J genes are TRBV18 and TRBJ1-1; the D gene is possibly TRBD1 (5 bases). V lost 1 base and J 0 bases, leaving 9 bases between the germline ends. This CDR3 comprises 15 residues. CDR1 and CDR2 from the germline V gene are KGHSH and LQKENI. CDR3 nucleotide sequence: TGTGCCAGCTCACCACAGCCAGGGATGAACACTGAAGCTTTCTTT. Translating gives CASSPQPGMNTEAFF. Full variable domain (rest looked up from reference TRBV18 and TRBJ1-1): NAGVMQNPRHLVRRRGQEARLRCSPMKGHSHVYWYRQLPEEGLKFMVYLQKENIIDESGMPKERFSAEFPKEGPSILRIQQVVRGDSAAYFCASSPQPGMNTEAFFGQGTRLTVV.

V usage is TRBV5-6 and J usage is TRBJ1-5; perhaps TRBD1 as D (5 bases). The germline V gene has CDR1 SGHDT and CDR2 YYEEEE. CDR3 length equals 15 residues. V lost 4 bases and J 7 bases, leaving 18 bases between the germline ends. CDR3 in amino acids: CASSLAGGRGQPQHF. The DNA of the CDR3 is TGTGCCAGCAGCCTGGCGGGGGGGAGAGGGCAGCCCCAGCATTTT.

V usage is TRBV27 and J usage is TRBJ1-2, with TRBD1 matching over 8 bases. The CDR3 contains 14 residues. Germline V lookup: CDR1 MNHEY, CDR2 SMNVEV (reference sequence). J gave up 8 bases and V 4 bases, and 9 bases lay outside the gene matches. As DNA, the CDR3 is TGTGCCAGCAGTTCAGACCCCAGGGGGCTCGGCTACACCTTC. Protein product: CASSSDPRGLGYTF.

This clone occurred once. The chain carries TRBV29-1 and TRBJ1-1; TRBD1 agrees at 7 bases. The trim removed 3 bases at V and 1 base at J, leaving 5 bases unmatched. CDR1 and CDR2 (germline): SQVTM, ANQGSEA. This CDR3 has 14 residues. CDR3 amino acids: CSVDHRQGNTEAFF. The CDR3 DNA sequence: TGCAGCGTTGACCACAGACAGGGGAACACTGAAGCTTTCTTT.

The chain recombines TRBV7-2 with TRBJ2-1; 7 bases map to TRBD2. The CDR3 covers 16 residues. Germline V lookup: CDR1 SGHTA, CDR2 FQGNSA. Trimming removed 6 bases from V and 6 bases from J; junction bases left unmatched: 14. The CDR3 region is CASSQFGGYPTNEQFF. Written as DNA, the CDR3 is TGTGCCAGCAGTCAATTCGGGGGGTATCCCACCAATGAGCAGTTCTTC.

This clone was observed once. The genes are TRBV2 and TRBJ2-7; 12 bases align to TRBD2. In germline, CDR1 is SNHLY, CDR2 FYNNEI. The trim removed 3 bases at V and 3 bases at J, leaving 6 bases unmatched. This CDR3 spans 16 amino acids. CDR3 residues: CASSDRTSGIHYEQYF. The CDR3 DNA is TGTGCCAGCAGTGATCGGACTAGCGGGATTCACTACGAGCAGTACTTC.

The CDR3 sequence is CASSMGKSAGVNEQFF. For the CDR3, the DNA is TGTGCCAGCAGTATGGGAAAATCAGCGGGAGTCAATGAGCAGTTCTTC. The chain has TRBV5-4 and TRBJ2-1; TRBD2 aligns across 8 bases. The CDR3 has 16 residues. Germline-derived CDR1 and CDR2 are SGHNT and YYREEE (reference sequence). V lost 5 bases and J lost 6; bases outside the gene matches: 13.

In the case of this clone: The junction differs from germline at one of its ends, possibly a read error. The rearrangement links TRBV28 to TRBJ1-5; a possible D gene is TRBD1 (6 bases). The CDR3 runs to 14 residues. CDR1 is MDHEN and CDR2 is SYDVKM in the germline V gene. DNA for the CDR3: TGTGCCAGCCGTTTGAGACAGGATAATCAGCCCCAGCATTTT. Protein sequence: CASRLRQDNQPQHF.